This paragraph reports one T cell receptor (beta chain). Germline CDR1 KGHSH, CDR2 LQKENI. With 8 bases clipped from V and 4 bases from J, the junction kept 7 bases outside the gene matches. The CDR3 contains 14 residues. Using immunoSEQ multiplex PCR, the repertoire was profiled, and TCRdb retains in-frame clones only, with some absent. The sample has around 140,000 clones, about 93% seen once; the top ten hold roughly 1%. The data belong to a study of OX40 agonist ivuxolimab in advanced cancers. The clonotype was recovered from an adult with an advanced solid tumor such as melanoma, head and neck, liver or kidney cancer. Sequences were derived from CD4+ or CD8+ T cells sorted from blood, sampled in a trial of the OX40 agonist ivuxolimab. The chain uses TRBV18 and TRBJ1-3; 8 positions agree with TRBD1. CDR3 region: CASRRTGQGNTIYF. The CDR3 DNA reads TGTGCCAGCCGGCGGACAGGGCAAGGAAACACCATATATTTT.